The T cell receptor beta chain under discussion was sequenced for a study of response to subunit inactivated influenza vaccine. The germline CDR1 and CDR2 sequences are SNHLY and FYNNEI. This CDR3 comprises 13 residues. The V and J ends lost 3 bases and 6 bases respectively, with 10 bases between them. This clonotype was found a few times. From the RT-PCR reads, TCRdb called clonotypes with MiXCR, one entry per CDR3 protein. This sample has approximately 700,000 distinct CDR3 sequences, with 11% to 15% found just once. The sequences come from PBMCs from blood, collected 14 to 15 days before vaccination. The source of this sequence is a man between 50 and 59 years old who received an inactivated influenza vaccine. J is TRBJ2-3 and V is TRBV2; D is possibly TRBD1 (5 bases). The CDR3 region is CASSEMTADTQYF. The CDR3 bases are TGTGCCAGCAGTGAGATGACAGCGGATACGCAGTATTTT.